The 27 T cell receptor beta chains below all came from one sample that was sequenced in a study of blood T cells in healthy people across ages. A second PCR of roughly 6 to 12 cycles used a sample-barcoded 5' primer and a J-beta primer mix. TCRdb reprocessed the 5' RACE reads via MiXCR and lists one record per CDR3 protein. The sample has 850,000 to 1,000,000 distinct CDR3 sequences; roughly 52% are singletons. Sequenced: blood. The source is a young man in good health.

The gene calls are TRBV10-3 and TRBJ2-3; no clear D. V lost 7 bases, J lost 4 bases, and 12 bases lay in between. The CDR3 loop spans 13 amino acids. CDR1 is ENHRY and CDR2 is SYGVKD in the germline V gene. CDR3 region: CAITRAEADTQYF. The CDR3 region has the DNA TGTGCCATCACCCGAGCTGAGGCAGATACGCAGTATTTT.

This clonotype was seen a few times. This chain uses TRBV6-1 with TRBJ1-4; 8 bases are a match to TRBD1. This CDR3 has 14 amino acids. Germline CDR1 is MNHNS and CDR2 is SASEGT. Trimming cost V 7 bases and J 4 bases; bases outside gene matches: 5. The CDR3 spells CASTRTGHNEKLFF. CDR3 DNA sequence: TGTGCCAGCACGCGGACAGGGCATAATGAAAAACTGTTTTTT.

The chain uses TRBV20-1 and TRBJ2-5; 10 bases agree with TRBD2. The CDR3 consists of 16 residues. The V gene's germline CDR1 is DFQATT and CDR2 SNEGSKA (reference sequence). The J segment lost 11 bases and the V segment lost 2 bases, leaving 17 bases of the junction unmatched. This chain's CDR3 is CSARRVSGGLYNEQYF. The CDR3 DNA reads TGCAGTGCTAGAAGAGTTAGCGGGGGGCTTTACAATGAGCAGTACTTC.

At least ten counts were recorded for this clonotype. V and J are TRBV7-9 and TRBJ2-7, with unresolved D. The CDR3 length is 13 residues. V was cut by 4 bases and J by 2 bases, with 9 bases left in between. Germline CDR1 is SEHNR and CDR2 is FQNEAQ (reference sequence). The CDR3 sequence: CASSSGTTYEQYF. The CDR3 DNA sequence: TGTGCCAGCAGCTCCGGCACTACCTACGAGCAGTACTTC.

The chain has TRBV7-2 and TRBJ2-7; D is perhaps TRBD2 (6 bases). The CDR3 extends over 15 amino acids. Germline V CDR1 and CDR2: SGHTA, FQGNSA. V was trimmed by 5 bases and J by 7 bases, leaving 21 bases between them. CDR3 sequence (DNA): TGTGCCAGCAGCCCCAACCCGGGACTGAGCTGGGAGCAGTACTTC. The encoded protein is CASSPNPGLSWEQYF.

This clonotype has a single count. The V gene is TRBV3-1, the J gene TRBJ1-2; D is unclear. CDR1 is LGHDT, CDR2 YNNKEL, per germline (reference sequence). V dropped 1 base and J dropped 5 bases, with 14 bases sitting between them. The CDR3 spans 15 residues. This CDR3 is CASSQGAARSYGYTF. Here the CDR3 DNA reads TGTGCCAGCAGCCAAGGGGCCGCTAGGTCTTATGGCTACACCTTC.

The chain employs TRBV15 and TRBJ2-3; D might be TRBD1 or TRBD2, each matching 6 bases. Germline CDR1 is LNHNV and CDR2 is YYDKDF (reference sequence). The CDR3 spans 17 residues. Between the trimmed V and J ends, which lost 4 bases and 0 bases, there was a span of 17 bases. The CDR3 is CATSIPGGGPSTDTQYF. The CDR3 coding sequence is TGTGCCACCAGCATTCCGGGTGGGGGGCCTAGCACAGATACGCAGTATTTT.

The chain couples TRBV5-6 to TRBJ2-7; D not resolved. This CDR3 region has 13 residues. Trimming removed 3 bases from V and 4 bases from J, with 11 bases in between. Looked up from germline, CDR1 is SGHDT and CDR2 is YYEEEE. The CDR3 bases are TGTGCCAGCAGCTCGCCCCATCTGTACGAGCAGTACTTC. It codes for CASSSPHLYEQYF.

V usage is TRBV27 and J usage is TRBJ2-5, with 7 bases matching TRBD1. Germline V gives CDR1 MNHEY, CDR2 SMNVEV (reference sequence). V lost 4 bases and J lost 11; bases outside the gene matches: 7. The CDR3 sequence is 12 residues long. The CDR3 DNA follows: TGTGCCAGCAGTTCGACAGGGAAGAGGCAGTACTTC. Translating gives CASSSTGKRQYF.

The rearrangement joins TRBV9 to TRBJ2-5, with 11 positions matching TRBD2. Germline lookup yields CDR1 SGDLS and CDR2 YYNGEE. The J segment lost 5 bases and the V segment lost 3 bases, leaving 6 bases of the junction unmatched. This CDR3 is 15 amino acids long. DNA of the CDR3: TGTGCCAGCAGCGCATTAGCGGGGGGGCAGGAGACCCAGTACTTC. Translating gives CASSALAGGQETQYF.

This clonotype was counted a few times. CDR3 in amino acids: CSAIQPSGASYEQYF. The CDR3 DNA follows: TGCAGTGCTATCCAGCCTAGCGGGGCATCCTACGAGCAGTACTTC. This chain joins TRBV20-1 and TRBJ2-7, with 9 bases matching TRBD2. The germline gives CDR1 DFQATT, CDR2 SNEGSKA (reference sequence). J was trimmed by 1 base and V by 4 bases; bases with no gene match: 8. The CDR3 loop spans 15 amino acids.

In DNA form, the CDR3 reads TGTGCCAGCAGTACCGGGACCAACCCCCTCGAGCAGTACTTC. Translating it yields CASSTGTNPLEQYF. This rearrangement joins TRBV7-8 to TRBJ2-5, with D possibly called TRBD1 or TRBD2 (5 bases each). The DNA end lines up better with TRBJ2-7; the J call may be wrong. The germline gives CDR1 SGHVS, CDR2 FQNEAQ. The CDR3 has 14 residues.

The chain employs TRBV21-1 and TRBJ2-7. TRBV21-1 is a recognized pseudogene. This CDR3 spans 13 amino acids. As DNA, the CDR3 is TGTGCCAGCAGCAAAGTCCAGGTCTACGAGCAGTACTTC. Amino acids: CASSKVQVYEQYF.

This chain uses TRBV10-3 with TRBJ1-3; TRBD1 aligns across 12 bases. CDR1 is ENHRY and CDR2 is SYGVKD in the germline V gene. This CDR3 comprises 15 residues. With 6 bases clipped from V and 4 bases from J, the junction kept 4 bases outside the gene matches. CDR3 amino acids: CAIRGQGASGNTIYF. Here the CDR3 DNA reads TGTGCCATCAGGGGACAGGGGGCGTCCGGAAACACCATATATTTT.

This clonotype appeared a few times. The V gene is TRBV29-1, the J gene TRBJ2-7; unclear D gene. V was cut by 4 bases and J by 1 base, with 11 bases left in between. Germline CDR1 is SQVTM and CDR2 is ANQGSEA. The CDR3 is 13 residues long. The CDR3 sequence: CSVVAVNSYEQYF. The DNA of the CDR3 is TGCAGCGTTGTGGCAGTGAATTCCTACGAGCAGTACTTC.

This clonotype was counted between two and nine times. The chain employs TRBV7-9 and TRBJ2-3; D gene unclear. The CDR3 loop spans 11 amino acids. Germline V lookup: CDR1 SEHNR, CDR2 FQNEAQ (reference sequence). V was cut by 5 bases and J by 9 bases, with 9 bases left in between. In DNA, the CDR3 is TGTGCCAGCAGCGACCTGAGAACGCAGTATTTT. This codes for CASSDLRTQYF.

The CDR3 DNA reads TGCAGTGCTCACGGGTTAGGGGAGACCGGGGAGCTGTTTTTT. It codes for CSAHGLGETGELFF. The V call is TRBV20-1, the J call TRBJ2-2, with D possibly called TRBD1 or TRBD2 (5 bases each). CDR3 length: 14 amino acids. Germline V CDR1 and CDR2: DFQATT, SNEGSKA (reference sequence). Trimming cost V 5 bases and J 5 bases, with 15 bases left between them.

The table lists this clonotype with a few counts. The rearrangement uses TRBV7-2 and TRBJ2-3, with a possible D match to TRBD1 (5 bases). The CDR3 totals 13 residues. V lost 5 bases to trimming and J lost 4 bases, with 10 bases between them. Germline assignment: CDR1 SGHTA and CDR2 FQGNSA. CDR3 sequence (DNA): TGTGCCAGCAGCGAAAGACAGTCAGATACGCAGTATTTT. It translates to CASSERQSDTQYF. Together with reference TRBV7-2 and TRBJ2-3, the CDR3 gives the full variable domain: GAGVSQSPSNKVTEKGKDVELRCDPISGHTALYWYRQSLGQGLEFLIYFQGNSAPDKSGLPSDRFSAERTGGSVSTLTIQRTQQEDSAVYLCASSERQSDTQYFGPGTRLTVL.

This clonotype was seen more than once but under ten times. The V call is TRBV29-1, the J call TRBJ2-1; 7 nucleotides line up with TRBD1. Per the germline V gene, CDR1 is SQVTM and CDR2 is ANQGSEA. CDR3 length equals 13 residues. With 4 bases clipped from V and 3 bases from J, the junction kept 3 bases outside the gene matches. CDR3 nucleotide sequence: TGCAGCGTTGTGGGACAGCTCTACAATGAGCAGTTCTTC. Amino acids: CSVVGQLYNEQFF.

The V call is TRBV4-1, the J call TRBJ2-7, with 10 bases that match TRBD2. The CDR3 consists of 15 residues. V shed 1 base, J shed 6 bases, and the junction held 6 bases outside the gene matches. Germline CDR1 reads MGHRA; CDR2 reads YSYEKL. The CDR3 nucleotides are TGCGCCAGCAGCCAAGCGCTAGCGGGGGCTCCCGAGCAGTACTTC. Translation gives CASSQALAGAPEQYF.

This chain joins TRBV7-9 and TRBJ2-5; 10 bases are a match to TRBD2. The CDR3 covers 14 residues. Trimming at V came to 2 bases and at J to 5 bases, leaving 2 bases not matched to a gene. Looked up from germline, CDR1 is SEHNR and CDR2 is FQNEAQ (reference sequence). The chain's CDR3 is CASSLPTSGETQYF. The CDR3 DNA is TGTGCCAGCAGCTTACCGACTAGCGGGGAGACCCAGTACTTC.

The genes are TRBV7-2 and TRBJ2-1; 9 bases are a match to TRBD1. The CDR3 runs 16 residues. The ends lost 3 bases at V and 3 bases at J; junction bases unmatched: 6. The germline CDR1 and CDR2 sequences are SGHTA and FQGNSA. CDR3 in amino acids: CASSFASGQGYNEQFF. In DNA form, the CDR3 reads TGTGCCAGCAGCTTCGCCTCGGGACAGGGCTACAATGAGCAGTTCTTC.

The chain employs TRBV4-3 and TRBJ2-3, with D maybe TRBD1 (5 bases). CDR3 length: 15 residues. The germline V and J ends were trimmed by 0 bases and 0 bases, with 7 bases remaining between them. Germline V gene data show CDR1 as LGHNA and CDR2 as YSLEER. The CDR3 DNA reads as TGCGCCAGCAGCCAAGAGACAGCTAGCACAGATACGCAGTATTTT. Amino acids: CASSQETASTDTQYF.

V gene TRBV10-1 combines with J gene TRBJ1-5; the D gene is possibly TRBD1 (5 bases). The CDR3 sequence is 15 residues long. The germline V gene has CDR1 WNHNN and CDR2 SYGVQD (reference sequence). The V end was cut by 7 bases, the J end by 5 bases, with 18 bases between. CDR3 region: CASKTPGTSDQPQHF. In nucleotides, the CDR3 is TGCGCCAGCAAAACCCCCGGGACGAGTGATCAGCCCCAGCATTTT.

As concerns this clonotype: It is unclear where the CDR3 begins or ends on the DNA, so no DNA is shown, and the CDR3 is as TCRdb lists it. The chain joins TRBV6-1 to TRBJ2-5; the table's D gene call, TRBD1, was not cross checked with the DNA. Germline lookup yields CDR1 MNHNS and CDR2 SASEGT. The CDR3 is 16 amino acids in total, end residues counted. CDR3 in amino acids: CASTEGTGGFLETQYF.

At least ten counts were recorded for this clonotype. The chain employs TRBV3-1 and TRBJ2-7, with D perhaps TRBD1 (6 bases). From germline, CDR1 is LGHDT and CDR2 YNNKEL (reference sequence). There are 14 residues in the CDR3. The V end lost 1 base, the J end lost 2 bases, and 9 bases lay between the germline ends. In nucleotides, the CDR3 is TGTGCCAGCAGCCAAGCCGGGACAACCTACGAGCAGTACTTC. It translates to CASSQAGTTYEQYF.

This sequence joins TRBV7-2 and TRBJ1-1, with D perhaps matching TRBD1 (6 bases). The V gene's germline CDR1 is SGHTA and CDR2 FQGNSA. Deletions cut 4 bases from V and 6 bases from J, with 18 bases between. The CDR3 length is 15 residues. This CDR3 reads CASSSAPGQRAEAFF. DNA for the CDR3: TGTGCCAGCAGCTCTGCACCGGGACAACGGGCTGAAGCTTTCTTT.